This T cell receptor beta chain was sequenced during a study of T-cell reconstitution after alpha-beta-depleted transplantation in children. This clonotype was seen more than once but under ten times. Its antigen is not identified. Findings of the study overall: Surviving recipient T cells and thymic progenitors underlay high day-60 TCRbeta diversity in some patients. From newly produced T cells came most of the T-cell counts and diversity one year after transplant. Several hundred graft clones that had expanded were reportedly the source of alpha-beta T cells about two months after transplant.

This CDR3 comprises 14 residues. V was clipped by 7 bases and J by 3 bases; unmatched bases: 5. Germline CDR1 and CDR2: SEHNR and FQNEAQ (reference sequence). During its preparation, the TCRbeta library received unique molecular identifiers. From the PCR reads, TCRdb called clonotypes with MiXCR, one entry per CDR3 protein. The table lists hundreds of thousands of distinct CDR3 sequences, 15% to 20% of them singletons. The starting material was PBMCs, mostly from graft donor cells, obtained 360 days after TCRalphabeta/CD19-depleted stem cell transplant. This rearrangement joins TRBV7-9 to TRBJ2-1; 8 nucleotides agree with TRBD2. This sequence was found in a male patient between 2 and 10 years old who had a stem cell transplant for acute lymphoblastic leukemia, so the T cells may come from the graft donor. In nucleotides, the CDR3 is TGTGCCAGCACCCCGGCGGGGGGCTACAATGAGCAGTTCTTC. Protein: CASTPAGGYNEQFF.